This T cell receptor beta chain originates from a study of T cells in Graves' hyperthyroidism and ophthalmopathy. PBMCs were obtained from 7.5 to 10 ml fresh peripheral blood. The CDR3 runs 15 residues. CDR1 LNHDA and CDR2 SQIVND come from the germline V gene (reference sequence). The V and J ends lost 2 bases and 1 base respectively, with 12 bases between them. Template material for amplifying TCR beta CDR3 regions consisted of RNA transcripts. With the HTBI primer set, the TCR CDR3 went through a first round of RT-PCR. Each CDR3 protein is one row after TCRdb ran MiXCR on the multiplex PCR reads. The sample lists roughly 840,000 distinct CDR3 sequences, 38% occurring once. With respect to this clonotype: Its antigen is unknown.

Study outcomes and limitations: Appearing also in blood were most of the thyroid clonotypes expanded above 0.001.

This receptor was obtained from a man aged 18 to 29 with Graves' hyperthyroidism. The rearrangement joins TRBV19 to TRBJ2-7, with TRBD1 as a possible D gene (6 bases). Material for sequencing was blood. In DNA, the CDR3 is TGTGCCAGTAGTATATGGGCAGGGGAATCCTACGAGCAGTACTTC. Protein product: CASSIWAGESYEQYF. The complete variable domain, with remaining parts taken from reference TRBV19 and TRBJ2-7, reads DGGITQSPKYLFRKEGQNVTLSCEQNLNHDAMYWYRQDPGQGLRLIYYSQIVNDFQKGDIAEGYSVSREKKESFPLTVTSAQKNPTAFYLCASSIWAGESYEQYFGPGTRLTVT.